A selection of T cell receptor beta chains follows, all from one sample in a study of shared clonotypes between healthy human individuals. Here immunoSEQ multiplex PCR was the method, and the copy in TCRdb shows in-frame clones only, minus some. The sample yields 2 million to 2.5 million clones, nearly 97% seen once. Material: naive CD4+ T cells sorted from blood. Source of these receptors: a young man in good health. Each CDR3 is given with its conserved first and last residue. D genes are given only for firm matches. Clone sizes are given selectively: once, few, many, or a class where the clone is expanded.

v_gene	abundance	j_gene	d_gene	CDR3nt	CDR3aa
TRBV28	.	TRBJ1-2	TRBD1	TGTGCCAGCAGTTTGGGGCGACAGGGCTTTTATGGCTACACCTTC	CASSLGRQGFYGYTF
TRBV10-2	.	TRBJ1-5	TRBD1	TGCGCCAGCAAGGGGCAGGGGGATAATCAGCCCCAGCATTTT	CASKGQGDNQPQHF
TRBV21-1	.	TRBJ2-7	.	TGTGCCAGCAGCGAAAAACAGGGGACCTCCAAAGAGCAGTACTTC	CASSEKQGTSKEQYF
TRBV2	few	TRBJ1-2	.	TGTGCCAGCAGTGACAGTGCTAACTATGGCTACACCTTC	CASSDSANYGYTF
TRBV19	once	TRBJ1-2	.	TGTGCCAGTAGGGGCACTTCCTATGGCTACACCTTC	CASRGTSYGYTF
TRBV18	.	TRBJ1-2	.	TGTGCCAGCTCACCACAGGTGAAAAGGGAGGTCTACACCTTC	CASSPQVKREVYTF
TRBV5-1	.	TRBJ2-1	TRBD2	TGCGCCAGCAGCCCGAGGACTAGCGGGGGGGCCAATGAGCAGTTCTTC	CASSPRTSGGANEQFF
TRBV6-5	.	TRBJ1-5	.	TGTGCCAGCAGTTACTCGAGCAGGAGCAATCAGCCCCAGCATTTT	CASSYSSRSNQPQHF
TRBV7-6	.	TRBJ2-1	TRBD1	TGTGCCAGCAGAGTAGGGACAGGGGGTAACAATGAGCAGTTCTTC	CASRVGTGGNNEQFF
TRBV7-9	.	TRBJ1-4	TRBD1	TGTGCCAGCAGCGAGGACAGGGGAAATGAAAAACTGTTTTTT	CASSEDRGNEKLFF
TRBV5-1	.	TRBJ1-4	.	TGCGCCAGCAGCCGCTTCAGTCAGGGTTCTAATGAAAAACTGTTTTTT	CASSRFSQGSNEKLFF
TRBV4-2	.	TRBJ2-7	.	TGTGCCAGCAGCCACCGTTCGGGCGACCCAACCTACGAGCAGTACTTC	CASSHRSGDPTYEQYF
TRBV11-2	.	TRBJ2-1	.	TGTGCCAGCAGGATGCTAGGTGGTGAGCAGTTCTTC	CASRMLGGEQFF
TRBV28	.	TRBJ2-7	TRBD1	TGTGCCAGCAGTTTGCGGGACAGGGTGCTAAACGAGCAGTACTTC	CASSLRDRVLNEQYF
TRBV5-6	.	TRBJ2-1	TRBD2	TGTGCCAGCAGCTCGTATCGAAGGACTAGCGGGGAGCAGTTCTTC	CASSSYRRTSGEQFF